This TCR beta chain was sequenced during a study of T-cell memory formation after mild COVID-19. Trimming cost V 2 bases and J 4 bases, with 8 bases left between them. The CDR3 totals 13 residues. Germline V lookup: CDR1 MNHNS, CDR2 SASEGT. This clonotype was counted between two and nine times. The antigen is unknown. Libraries for TCRalpha and TCRbeta carried sample barcodes and unique molecular identifiers via 5'RACE. TCRdb processed the 5' RACE reads anew with MiXCR; each CDR3 protein has one entry. The table includes hundreds of thousands of distinct CDR3 sequences, 25% to 30% detected once. Overall study findings and caveats: Pre-infection memory already had some responding clones, implying cross-reactive memory joined. For contracting clones, CD4+ ones sat mainly in CM and EM, CD8+ in EMRA. Second-wave clones with a day 37 peak had unconfirmed SARS-CoV-2 specificity.

Sequencing was performed on PBMCs or a T cell subset sorted from them (not recorded which). This clonotype originated in an adult woman who had mild COVID-19 (a few samples of this study predate the infection). Cell type and time point are not known. The chain uses TRBV6-1 and TRBJ1-2; D remains unclear. The CDR3 protein is CASSEPYFYGYTF. The DNA for the CDR3 is TGTGCCAGCAGTGAACCATATTTCTATGGCTACACCTTC.